These 30 T cell receptor beta chains were all obtained from the same sample, sequenced in a study of monozygotic twins with cystic fibrosis. Some clones are missing from TCRdb's copy, which holds only in-frame ones; the method was immunoSEQ multiplex PCR. Of around 25,000 clones listed, around 93% are singletons. Sequenced input: blood. Source of these receptors: a girl aged 2-10 years with cystic fibrosis.

The chain employs TRBV4-1 and TRBJ2-2, with 12 bases lining up with TRBD2. The CDR3 runs to 18 residues. The germline V gene encodes CDR1 MGHRA and CDR2 YSYEKL. V lost 0 bases and J lost 6; bases outside the gene matches: 8. DNA of the CDR3: TGCGCCAGCAGCCAAGAGGCTAGCGGGGGGGTAATCTCCGGGGAGCTGTTTTTT. Protein: CASSQEASGGVISGELFF.

The rearrangement joins TRBV7-8 to TRBJ1-5, with 9 nucleotides matching TRBD1. The CDR3 loop spans 14 amino acids. With 5 bases clipped from V and 6 bases from J, the junction kept 5 bases outside the gene matches. Germline V gene lookup returns CDR1 SGHVS and CDR2 FQNEAQ. The CDR3 DNA sequence: TGTGCCAGCAGCCTGGGGACAGGGAGTCAGCCCCAGCATTTT. Its translation is CASSLGTGSQPQHF.

V and J are TRBV30 and TRBJ2-1; TRBD2 agrees at 11 bases. Looked up from germline, CDR1 is GTSNPN and CDR2 is SVGIG (reference sequence). Trimming at V came to 3 bases and at J to 6 bases, leaving 7 bases not matched to a gene. CDR3 length equals 15 residues. CDR3 coding DNA: TGTGCCTGGAGCGATATAGCGGGGGGGCTCAATGAGCAGTTCTTC. It translates to CAWSDIAGGLNEQFF.

This chain joins TRBV4-2 and TRBJ1-6; D remains ambiguous. This CDR3 has 15 residues. Germline V gene sequence: CDR1 LGHNA, CDR2 YNFKEQ. Between the trimmed V and J ends, which lost 0 bases and 8 bases, there was a span of 11 bases. The DNA of the CDR3 is TGTGCCAGCAGCCAAGATCCCCCTGCCGATTCACCCCTCCACTTT. Translated: CASSQDPPADSPLHF.

This chain connects TRBV6-6 to TRBJ1-5; the D is unclear. Trimming left V 0 bases short and J 2 bases short, with 8 bases between. The CDR3 is made up of 15 amino acids. The V gene's germline CDR1 is MNHNY and CDR2 SVGAGI (reference sequence). CDR3 coding DNA: TGTGCCAGCAGTTACTCGAGTGGGGGCAATCAGCCCCAGCATTTT. Protein product: CASSYSSGGNQPQHF.

The rearrangement uses TRBV7-2 and TRBJ2-5, with 11 bases lining up with TRBD2. The CDR3 sequence is 17 residues long. The V gene end was trimmed by 5 bases and the J gene end by 0 bases; junction bases not matched to a gene: 8. Per the germline V gene, CDR1 is SGHTA and CDR2 is FQGNSA. The CDR3 nucleotides read TGTGCCAGCAGCAAGAACCTAGCGGGGGGCTACCAAGAGACCCAGTACTTC. It yields the protein CASSKNLAGGYQETQYF. Using reference TRBV7-2 and TRBJ2-5 for the parts outside the CDR3, the full variable domain is GAGVSQSPSNKVTEKGKDVELRCDPISGHTALYWYRQSLGQGLEFLIYFQGNSAPDKSGLPSDRFSAERTGGSVSTLTIQRTQQEDSAVYLCASSKNLAGGYQETQYFGPGTRLLVL.

V usage is TRBV7-6 and J usage is TRBJ2-7; D is possibly TRBD2 (5 bases). The CDR3 spans 13 residues. V was pared by 1 base and J by 3 bases, with 7 bases between. Germline V gene data show CDR1 as SGHVS and CDR2 as FNYEAQ. This CDR3 reads CASSLDRGYEQYF. CDR3 nucleotide sequence: TGTGCCAGCAGCTTAGACCGGGGCTACGAGCAGTACTTC.

J is TRBJ2-4 and V is TRBV7-7; 9 bases are shared with TRBD2. Trimming took 4 bases from V and 0 from J; bases not matched to a gene: 13. CDR1 SSHAT and CDR2 FNYEAQ come from the germline V gene (reference sequence). The CDR3 length is 19 residues. The CDR3 is CASSSDGSGGPLAKNIQYF. The DNA for the CDR3 is TGTGCCAGCAGCTCCGACGGCAGCGGGGGGCCACTAGCCAAAAACATTCAGTACTTC. Complete variable domain (other parts from reference TRBV7-7 and TRBJ2-4): GAGVSQSPRYKVTKRGQDVTLRCDPISSHATLYWYQQALGQGPEFLTYFNYEAQPDKSGLPSDRFSAERPEGSISTLTIQRTEQRDSAMYRCASSSDGSGGPLAKNIQYFGAGTRLSVL.

This clone was recorded a few times. V gene TRBV7-2 combines with J gene TRBJ1-2; 8 bases map to TRBD1. V lost 0 bases and J lost 6; bases outside the gene matches: 0. The CDR3 is 13 residues long. Germline-derived CDR1 and CDR2 are SGHTA and FQGNSA. CDR3 in DNA: TGTGCCAGCAGCTTAGCGACAGGGGATGGCTACACCTTC. Residues: CASSLATGDGYTF.

This chain connects TRBV2 to TRBJ1-1; D remains unclear. The CDR3 spans 15 residues. Trimming removed 9 bases at V and 7 bases at J, with 24 bases between. Germline CDR1 and CDR2: SNHLY and FYNNEI. The CDR3 region has the DNA TGTGCCAGGACGGGAGGGTATGGGATCGAGTTTGAAGCTTTCTTT. The encoded protein is CARTGGYGIEFEAFF.

J is TRBJ1-1 and V is TRBV6-1; no reliable D call. Germline-derived CDR1 and CDR2 are MNHNS and SASEGT. Between the trimmed V and J ends, which lost 1 base and 8 bases, there was a span of 17 bases. The CDR3 sequence is 15 residues long. CDR3 nucleotides: TGTGCCAGCAGTGAAGTTATTGGCCCCTTATGGGAAGCTTTCTTT. The encoded protein is CASSEVIGPLWEAFF.

This clone was detected only once. The chain has TRBV4-3 and TRBJ1-2; TRBD1 matches at 8 bases. The length of the CDR3 is 12 residues. Trimming removed 4 bases from V and 7 bases from J; junction bases left unmatched: 2. CDR1 and CDR2 (germline): LGHNA, YSLEER. The CDR3 DNA reads as TGCGCCAGCAGCCTGCAGGGGGCTGGCTACACCTTC. This sequence encodes CASSLQGAGYTF.

This clone appeared once. The rearrangement uses TRBV11-3 and TRBJ1-1, with TRBD1 as a possible D gene (5 bases). The CDR3 has 14 amino acids. CDR1 is SGHNT and CDR2 is YENEEA in the germline V gene. V lost 3 bases and J lost 0, with 8 bases in between. For the CDR3, the DNA is TGTGCCAGCAGCTTTGGGGGAATGAACACTGAAGCTTTCTTT. Residues: CASSFGGMNTEAFF.

As DNA, the CDR3 is TGTGCCATCAAGCCGAATAGGGAGGTGAGGGGCTACACCTTC. This translates into CAIKPNREVRGYTF. The gene calls are TRBV10-3 and TRBJ1-2; no clear D gene. This CDR3 contains 14 residues. Germline CDR1 and CDR2: ENHRY and SYGVKD. The V end was cut by 7 bases, the J end by 8 bases, with 20 bases between.

The rearrangement links TRBV29-1 to TRBJ1-1; a possible D gene is TRBD1 (5 bases). Germline lookup yields CDR1 SQVTM and CDR2 ANQGSEA. Trimming stripped 7 bases from V and 8 bases from J, with 11 bases between. The CDR3 loop spans 10 amino acids. CDR3 loop: CSGGTLEAFF. The CDR3 DNA reads TGCAGCGGCGGGACTTTAGAAGCTTTCTTT.

The rearrangement joins TRBV5-8 to TRBJ1-1; a weak D match, TRBD1 (5 bases). Germline V gene data show CDR1 as SGHTS and CDR2 as YDEGEE. Trimming took off 1 base at V and 4 bases at J, with 14 bases between the two ends. This CDR3 has 15 residues. CDR3 nucleotides: TGTGCCAGCAGCTTGAAGGGCAGGGTTTTCACTGAAGCTTTCTTT. It encodes CASSLKGRVFTEAFF.

The chain recombines TRBV7-2 with TRBJ1-5, with D tentatively TRBD1 (5 bases). Germline assignment: CDR1 SGHTA and CDR2 FQGNSA. The CDR3 runs 12 residues. The V gene lost 6 bases and the J gene lost 10 bases, with 13 bases spanning the gap. In DNA, the CDR3 is TGTGCCAGCAGGAAGGTGGGGGAACCCCAGCATTTT. Translation gives CASRKVGEPQHF.

The genes are TRBV9 and TRBJ1-3; 7 nucleotides align to TRBD1. V shed 1 base, J shed 0 bases, and the junction held 10 bases outside the gene matches. There are 18 residues in the CDR3. Germline V lookup: CDR1 SGDLS, CDR2 YYNGEE. Written as DNA, the CDR3 is TGTGCCAGCAGCGTAATCGCCGGGACAGATTACTCTGGAAACACCATATATTTT. Its translation: CASSVIAGTDYSGNTIYF. The full variable domain, in which reference TRBV9 and TRBJ1-3 provide the parts outside the CDR3, is DSGVTQTPKHLITATGQRVTLRCSPRSGDLSVYWYQQSLDQGLQFLIQYYNGEERAKGNILERFSAQQFPDLHSELNLSSLELGDSALYFCASSVIAGTDYSGNTIYFGEGSWLTVV.

This chain links TRBV10-3 with TRBJ1-5; TRBD1 is a possible D gene (6 bases). This CDR3 has 15 residues. Between the trimmed V and J ends, which lost 5 bases and 7 bases, there was a span of 18 bases. CDR1 is ENHRY, CDR2 SYGVKD, per germline. CDR3 sequence reads: CAISNHRDGGQPQHF. The CDR3 bases are TGTGCCATCAGTAATCACAGGGACGGCGGCCAGCCCCAGCATTTT.

The chain links TRBV6-1 to TRBJ2-7; TRBD1 agrees at 7 bases. CDR3 length equals 13 residues. J was trimmed by 4 bases and V by 4 bases; bases with no gene match: 4. Per germline, CDR1 MNHNS and CDR2 SASEGT. The DNA for the CDR3 is TGTGCCAGCAGTGGAAGGGGGCGGTACGAGCAGTACTTC. It yields the protein CASSGRGRYEQYF.

The chain employs TRBV5-6 and TRBJ2-1, with D perhaps assigned TRBD1 or TRBD2 (6 bases each). CDR3 length equals 14 residues. V was pared by 10 bases and J by 3 bases, with 17 bases between. From germline, CDR1 is SGHDT and CDR2 YYEEEE. CDR3 nucleotide sequence: TGTGCCGTAGGGGGAGCGCGGGACTACAATGAGCAGTTCTTC. Protein: CAVGGARDYNEQFF. Drawing the rest from reference TRBV5-6 and TRBJ2-1, the complete variable domain is DAGVTQSPTHLIKTRGQQVTLRCSPKSGHDTVSWYQQALGQGPQFIFQYYEEEERQRGNFPDRFSGHQFPNYSSELNVNALLLGDSALYLCAVGGARDYNEQFFGPGTRLTVL.

The chain couples TRBV4-3 to TRBJ1-1; D is ambiguous. This CDR3 spans 15 amino acids. Germline values: CDR1 LGHNA, CDR2 YSLEER. Trimming removed 1 base from V and 3 bases from J, with 12 bases in between. CDR3 residues: CASSQGVLLYTEAFF. The CDR3 coding sequence is TGCGCCAGCAGCCAAGGGGTTCTCTTGTACACTGAAGCTTTCTTT.

This rearrangement joins TRBV2 to TRBJ2-1; possibly TRBD1 for D (5 bases). The germline V gene encodes CDR1 SNHLY and CDR2 FYNNEI. V was cut by 3 bases and J by 5 bases, with 14 bases left in between. The CDR3 is made up of 15 amino acids. The CDR3 DNA sequence: TGTGCCAGCAGTGATCAGGCAGGGATGAACAATGAGCAGTTCTTC. Protein: CASSDQAGMNNEQFF.

The CDR3 region is CASSLVSTGGTGELFF. The CDR3 nucleotides read TGTGCCAGCAGCTTAGTTTCGACAGGGGGGACCGGGGAGCTGTTTTTT. The gene calls are TRBV7-6 and TRBJ2-2; TRBD1 matches 9 bases. CDR1 is SGHVS, CDR2 FNYEAQ, per germline. J gave up 5 bases and V 1 base, and 5 bases lay outside the gene matches. The CDR3 spans 16 residues.

This clone came up once. J is TRBJ2-5 and V is TRBV19; no firm D call. V lost 10 bases and J lost 7, with 19 bases in between. From germline, CDR1 is LNHDA and CDR2 SQIVND (reference sequence). This CDR3 is built from 13 residues. The CDR3 sequence is CATRPADSVTQYF. DNA of the CDR3: TGTGCCACCCGACCCGCCGATTCGGTGACCCAGTACTTC.

The V and J genes are TRBV4-3 and TRBJ1-2; D may be TRBD1 (5 bases). This CDR3 contains 19 residues. Germline-derived CDR1 and CDR2 are LGHNA and YSLEER. Trimming stripped 0 bases from V and 2 bases from J, with 22 bases between. Written as DNA, the CDR3 is TGCGCCAGCAGCCAAGATCTGGTGTTGGAGGTTGGGGCGAACTATGGCTACACCTTC. It is translated as CASSQDLVLEVGANYGYTF.

The chain carries TRBV11-2 and TRBJ1-1, with 9 nucleotides matching TRBD1. The CDR3 sequence is 15 residues long. V lost 1 base and J lost 3; bases outside the gene matches: 3. From germline, CDR1 is SGHAT and CDR2 FQNNGV. The CDR3 DNA reads TGTGCCAGCAGCTTAGGGACAGGGGTGGACACTGAAGCTTTCTTT. Its protein is CASSLGTGVDTEAFF.

The chain's CDR3 is CASRATGEDTEAFF. The CDR3 DNA reads TGTGCCAGCAGAGCCACAGGGGAGGACACTGAAGCTTTCTTT. This rearrangement joins TRBV2 to TRBJ1-1, with 7 bases matching TRBD1. Germline CDR1 SNHLY, CDR2 FYNNEI. V gave up 6 bases and J gave up 3 bases; unmatched junction bases: 7. The CDR3 has 14 amino acids.

The rearrangement links TRBV6-6 to TRBJ1-2, with D tentatively TRBD1 (5 bases). This CDR3 has 14 residues. V was pared by 2 bases and J by 3 bases, with 10 bases between. Germline V gene data show CDR1 as MNHNY and CDR2 as SVGAGI (reference sequence). CDR3 DNA sequence: TGTGCCAGCAGTTACGACGGCAGGGACTATGGCTACACCTTC. It translates to CASSYDGRDYGYTF.

V and J are TRBV5-8 and TRBJ2-3; maybe TRBD1 (6 bases). The V and J ends lost 4 bases and 4 bases respectively, with 13 bases between them. The CDR3 is made up of 14 amino acids. From germline, CDR1 is SGHTS and CDR2 YDEGEE. The CDR3 DNA follows: TGTGCCAGCAGCCTGAGAGCAGGGGCAGATACGCAGTATTTT. Translating it yields CASSLRAGADTQYF.